A selection of T cell receptor beta chains follows, all from one sample in a study of blood T cell repertoires in COVID-19. Clones were read by immunoSEQ multiplex PCR, and TCRdb kept only the in-frame ones, dropping some. The sample includes about 30,000 clones, 70% to 90% seen only once; the top ten take about a tenth. Material for sequencing was peripheral blood. Source of these receptors: a human donor in a cohort sampled during active COVID-19. Both conserved end residues are part of each CDR3.

CDR3: CSATTGGFANEKLFF; J: TRBJ1-4; V: TRBV29-1
CDR3: CASSYSASGGFEETQYF; J: TRBJ2-5; V: TRBV6-2/TRBV6-3
CDR3: CATSGWLNSPLHF; J: TRBJ1-6; V: TRBV15
CDR3: CASSVGLNTGELFF; J: TRBJ2-2; V: TRBV9
CDR3: CASSPERVGYNEQFF; J: TRBJ2-1; V: TRBV7-7
CDR3: CASSREVTVNTEAFF; J: TRBJ1-1; V: TRBV5-1
CDR3: CASSPPVFSEQYF; J: TRBJ2-7; V: TRBV18
CDR3: CASSPFQGFGYTF; J: TRBJ1-2; V: TRBV11-2
CDR3: CASSQIVGRQETQYF; J: TRBJ2-5; V: TRBV3-1/TRBV3-2
CDR3: CASSVPGGELEQYF; J: TRBJ2-7; V: TRBV5-6
CDR3: CASSEQQGRSGNTIYF; J: TRBJ1-3; V: TRBV6-1
CDR3: CASSTSQGAEAFF; J: TRBJ1-1; V: TRBV19
CDR3: CASSSLQGALEQYF; J: TRBJ2-7; V: TRBV11-2
CDR3: CASSVSQNTGELFF; J: TRBJ2-2; V: TRBV9
CDR3: CASSWGQGAPQPQHF; J: TRBJ1-5; V: TRBV5-6
CDR3: CASSWTGILNTEAFF; J: TRBJ1-1; V: TRBV5-1
CDR3: CASSPNRGMGASGYTF; J: TRBJ1-2; V: TRBV7-8
CDR3: CASSPGQGDAGYTF; J: TRBJ1-2; V: TRBV5-4
CDR3: CASSPASGSAETQYF; J: TRBJ2-5; V: TRBV3-1/TRBV3-2
CDR3: CASRSGGTNEQFF; J: TRBJ2-1; V: TRBV2
CDR3: CASSQWGLEAGELFF; J: TRBJ2-2; V: TRBV27
CDR3: CASSYSTLGKDQPQHF; J: TRBJ1-5; V: TRBV6-2/TRBV6-3
CDR3: CATSDGTGGKNIQYF; J: TRBJ2-4; V: TRBV24-1
CDR3: CASSSANATNSYNEQFF; J: TRBJ2-1; V: TRBV27
CDR3: CASSYDGLAGVGEQYF; J: TRBJ2-7; V: TRBV6-5
CDR3: CASSLFDEQFF; J: TRBJ2-1; V: TRBV7-9
CDR3: CASSIKTGQNTEAFF; J: TRBJ1-1; V: TRBV5-4
CDR3: CASSQSGPAGRSSSNQPQHF; J: TRBJ1-5; V: TRBV23-1
CDR3: CASTIADSYEQYF; J: TRBJ2-7; V: TRBV2
CDR3: CASSSRGRVTDTQYF; J: TRBJ2-3; V: TRBV19
CDR3: CASRVGGINNEQFF; J: TRBJ2-1; V: TRBV25-1
CDR3: CASSQGGIHIQYF; J: TRBJ2-4; V: TRBV3-1/TRBV3-2
CDR3: CASSYSMLSYEQYF; J: TRBJ2-7; V: TRBV6-5